The next 27 T cell receptor beta chains were all read from a single sample in a study of T cell repertoires in cytomegalovirus infection (dated by TCRdb to about 2019). The sample was run on an Illumina HiSeq 1500. TCRdb reran the public reads through fastp at Q25 and MiXCR, keeping productive beta chains. Every entry covers one CDR3 protein and lists the most common genes and DNA from its rows. Present in this sample are some 180,000 distinct CDR3 sequences, 17% of which were seen just once. The ten largest clones take up 20% to 25% of the sample. The sequencing sample was made of CD8+ T cells from PBMCs. These receptors all stem from a human donor in good health (CMV status not recorded). Some clones in this sample may be carry-over from other donors' samples.

This rearrangement joins TRBV7-2 to TRBJ2-7; D call uncertain. The length of the CDR3 is 14 residues. Trimming cost V 1 base and J 0 bases, with 7 bases left between them. CDR1 and CDR2 from the germline V gene are SGHTA and FQGNSA. As DNA, the CDR3 is TGTGCCAGCAGCTTAGACCCGAGCTCCTACGAGCAGTACTTC. Its translation is CASSLDPSSYEQYF. Drawing the rest from reference TRBV7-2 and TRBJ2-7, the complete variable domain is GAGVSQSPSNKVTEKGKDVELRCDPISGHTALYWYRQSLGQGLEFLIYFQGNSAPDKSGLPSDRFSAERTGGSVSTLTIQRTQQEDSAVYLCASSLDPSSYEQYFGPGTRLTVT.

The chain is built from TRBV7-2 and TRBJ2-1; 7 bases line up with TRBD1. The length of the CDR3 is 16 residues. The germline V gene encodes CDR1 SGHTA and CDR2 FQGNSA. V lost 4 bases, J lost 5 bases, and 11 bases stayed unmatched. In nucleotides, the CDR3 is TGTGCCAGCAGCTCACACTGGGACAGTCGGAACAATGAGCAGTTCTTC. The encoded protein is CASSSHWDSRNNEQFF.

The rearrangement links TRBV28 to TRBJ2-7; D is possibly TRBD1 or TRBD2 (5 bases each). The CDR3 runs 15 residues. CDR1 is MDHEN and CDR2 is SYDVKM in the germline V gene. Trimming took 7 bases from V and 2 from J, leaving 18 bases between them. CDR3 sequence (DNA): TGTGCCAGCACCGTCTCCGGGACCCCCACCTACGAGCAGTACTTC. Translation gives CASTVSGTPTYEQYF.

This rearrangement joins TRBV12-3 or TRBV12-4 to TRBJ1-5; D possibly corresponds to TRBD1 (6 bases). With 5 bases removed from V and 0 bases from J, the gap between germline ends came to 14 bases. This CDR3 comprises 16 residues. CDR3 amino acids: CASSPGGRYSNQPQHF. In DNA, the CDR3 is TGTGCCAGCAGTCCGGGGGGCAGATATAGCAATCAGCCCCAGCATTTT.

J is TRBJ2-5 and V is TRBV7-2; D gene unclear. Per the germline V gene, CDR1 is SGHTA and CDR2 is FQGNSA. With 1 base removed from V and 2 bases from J, the gap between germline ends came to 8 bases. The CDR3 has 14 residues. The CDR3 bases are TGTGCCAGCAGCTTAGTCGGGCCACAAGAGACCCAGTACTTC. This sequence encodes CASSLVGPQETQYF.

V is TRBV7-8 and J is TRBJ2-2, with 11 bases that match TRBD2. Germline loops: CDR1 SGHVS, CDR2 FQNEAQ. The CDR3 covers 18 residues. V shed 2 bases, J shed 5 bases, and the junction held 10 bases outside the gene matches. The CDR3 sequence is CASSLNFGPSGGTGELFF. CDR3 bases: TGTGCCAGCAGCTTAAATTTCGGCCCTAGCGGGGGGACCGGGGAGCTGTTTTTT.

The rearrangement links TRBV2 to TRBJ2-1; D not resolved. Between the trimmed V and J ends, which lost 9 bases and 7 bases, there was a span of 7 bases. The CDR3 has 10 residues. Per the germline V gene, CDR1 is SNHLY and CDR2 is FYNNEI. The CDR3 DNA is TGTGCCAGTGTCGAGAATGAGCAGTTCTTC. It encodes CASVENEQFF.

The V and J genes are TRBV6-6 and TRBJ2-1; 11 nucleotides match TRBD1. This CDR3 comprises 15 residues. Germline V gene lookup returns CDR1 MNHNY and CDR2 SVGAGI (reference sequence). Trimming removed 4 bases from V and 7 bases from J; junction bases left unmatched: 6. The CDR3 DNA reads as TGTGCCAGCAGTTTGGACAGGGGGCTGTCGAATGAGCAGTTCTTC. It specifies CASSLDRGLSNEQFF.

V is TRBV25-1 and J is TRBJ1-6, with D possibly matching TRBD1 (6 bases). The germline gives CDR1 MGHDK, CDR2 SYGVNS. The CDR3 is 13 residues long. The V end was cut by 8 bases, the J end by 10 bases, with 15 bases between. The CDR3 loop reads CASRGGSGSPLHF. CDR3 bases: TGTGCCAGCCGAGGGGGGTCTGGGTCACCCCTCCACTTT.

The rearrangement uses TRBV4-1 and TRBJ2-7, with D possibly TRBD1 on 5 matching bases. Trimming removed 0 bases at V and 6 bases at J, with 15 bases between. Germline V gives CDR1 MGHRA, CDR2 YSYEKL. The CDR3 sequence is 15 residues long. In DNA form, the CDR3 reads TGCGCCAGCAGCCAAGAGGGCGGCAGGGTGGGCGAGCAGTACTTC. Protein: CASSQEGGRVGEQYF.

This clonotype appeared a few times. The chain joins TRBV12-3 or TRBV12-4 to TRBJ1-1; D unresolved. Trimming removed 4 bases from V and 0 bases from J, with 15 bases in between. The CDR3 extends over 16 amino acids. This chain's CDR3 is CASSYGPNRLNTEAFF. CDR3 sequence (DNA): TGTGCCAGCAGTTACGGGCCGAACCGCTTGAACACTGAAGCTTTCTTT.

This clonotype appeared a few times. The V gene is TRBV29-1, the J gene TRBJ2-7, with D possibly called TRBD1 or TRBD2 (5 bases each). Trimming left V 4 bases short and J 2 bases short, with 12 bases between. Germline-derived CDR1 and CDR2 are SQVTM and ANQGSEA. CDR3 size: 13 residues. The CDR3 protein is CSVVTGATYEQYF. The CDR3 nucleotides are TGCAGCGTTGTAACCGGGGCGACCTACGAGCAGTACTTC.

The sample holds a few counts of this clonotype. The chain links TRBV7-9 to TRBJ1-6; D uncertain. The CDR3 is 14 amino acids. Germline V gene data show CDR1 as SEHNR and CDR2 as FQNEAQ (reference sequence). The V and J ends lost 7 bases and 3 bases respectively, with 10 bases between them. Here the CDR3 reads CASNQGGYNSPLHF. The DNA for the CDR3 is TGTGCCAGCAACCAAGGTGGCTATAATTCACCCCTCCACTTT.

This clonotype was detected a few times. This chain connects TRBV7-3 to TRBJ2-5; 7 bases agree with TRBD2. The V gene's germline CDR1 is SGHTA and CDR2 FQGTGA. There are 15 residues in the CDR3. Trimming at V came to 4 bases and at J to 1 base, leaving 6 bases not matched to a gene. CDR3 bases: TGTGCCAGCAGCTCAACTGGGGGGGGCCAAGAGACCCAGTACTTC. This gives the protein CASSSTGGGQETQYF.

This clonotype was found a few times. The chain joins TRBV7-9 to TRBJ2-7; weak D call: TRBD1 (6 bases). Germline V gene sequence: CDR1 SEHNR, CDR2 FQNEAQ (reference sequence). CDR3 length: 17 residues. The V end lost 5 bases, the J end lost 0 bases, and 20 bases lay between the germline ends. CDR3 residues: CASSHQRDTTYSYEQYF. CDR3 DNA: TGTGCCAGCAGCCATCAGAGGGACACCACTTACTCCTACGAGCAGTACTTC.

The chain has TRBV7-7 and TRBJ2-1; D is perhaps TRBD1 (6 bases). Looked up from germline, CDR1 is SSHAT and CDR2 is FNYEAQ (reference sequence). The ends were cut back, 1 base at V and 9 bases at J, with 10 bases in the middle. The CDR3 has 13 amino acids. CDR3 protein: CASSLEGGLEQFF. CDR3 bases: TGTGCCAGCAGCTTAGAAGGGGGTCTTGAGCAGTTCTTC.

The chain has TRBV6-6 and TRBJ2-5; perhaps TRBD2 as D (5 bases). CDR1 is MNHNY and CDR2 is SVGAGI in the germline V gene (reference sequence). The CDR3 covers 12 residues. Trimming pared 4 bases from V and 5 bases from J, leaving 8 bases between. CDR3 coding DNA: TGTGCCAGCAGTTGGGAGTTGGAGACCCAGTACTTC. The encoded protein is CASSWELETQYF.

This clonotype was seen repeatedly, ten times or more. This chain links TRBV28 with TRBJ2-2; D might be TRBD1 (6 bases). V lost 6 bases, J lost 2 bases, and 10 bases lay in between. Germline CDR1 reads MDHEN; CDR2 reads SYDVKM. CDR3 size: 14 residues. CDR3: CASRRQDNTGELFF. The CDR3 region has the DNA TGTGCCAGCAGGCGACAGGATAACACCGGGGAGCTGTTTTTT.

A few counts support this clonotype. This rearrangement joins TRBV7-2 to TRBJ1-4, with D perhaps matching TRBD1 (6 bases). The CDR3 loop spans 13 amino acids. Per the germline V gene, CDR1 is SGHTA and CDR2 is FQGNSA. Between the trimmed V and J ends, which lost 3 bases and 7 bases, there was a span of 9 bases. The DNA for the CDR3 is TGTGCCAGCAGCTTCGGGGGGCGTGAAAAACTGTTTTTT. Its translation: CASSFGGREKLFF. Full variable domain (missing parts from reference TRBV7-2 and TRBJ1-4): GAGVSQSPSNKVTEKGKDVELRCDPISGHTALYWYRQSLGQGLEFLIYFQGNSAPDKSGLPSDRFSAERTGGSVSTLTIQRTQQEDSAVYLCASSFGGREKLFFGSGTQLSVL.

The V call is TRBV7-8, the J call TRBJ1-4; no clear D. CDR1 and CDR2 (germline): SGHVS, FQNEAQ. V was shortened by 5 bases and J by 8 bases, with 18 bases between the two germline ends. CDR3 length equals 15 residues. CDR3: CASSPRREESEKLFF. CDR3 DNA sequence: TGTGCCAGCAGCCCACGAAGGGAGGAAAGCGAAAAACTGTTTTTT.

This chain joins TRBV28 and TRBJ2-5, with D perhaps being TRBD1 or TRBD2 (5 bases each). This CDR3 region has 15 residues. The V gene's germline CDR1 is MDHEN and CDR2 SYDVKM. Trimming took off 7 bases at V and 3 bases at J, with 18 bases between the two ends. The CDR3 spells CASNIKPGTEETQYF. In DNA form, the CDR3 reads TGTGCCAGCAACATTAAGCCGGGGACCGAAGAGACCCAGTACTTC.

The CDR3 here is CASSLGTDRNTEAFF. The CDR3 region has the DNA TGTGCCAGCAGCTTAGGGACAGATAGGAACACTGAAGCTTTCTTT. J is TRBJ1-1 and V is TRBV7-6; D is perhaps TRBD1 (6 bases). V lost 1 base to trimming and J lost 1 base, with 10 bases between them. Looked up from germline, CDR1 is SGHVS and CDR2 is FNYEAQ. This CDR3 is 15 amino acids long.

The genes are TRBV7-9 and TRBJ2-7, with a tentative D call TRBD1 (6 bases). The ends were cut back, 5 bases at V and 5 bases at J, with 16 bases in the middle. The germline CDR1 and CDR2 sequences are SEHNR and FQNEAQ (reference sequence). The CDR3 extends over 14 amino acids. The CDR3 sequence is CASSTRTVGDEQYF. CDR3 nucleotides: TGTGCCAGCAGCACCCGGACAGTGGGCGACGAGCAGTACTTC. The full variable domain, its missing parts supplied by reference TRBV7-9 and TRBJ2-7, is DTGVSQNPRHKITKRGQNVTFRCDPISEHNRLYWYRQTLGQGPEFLTYFQNEAQLEKSRLLSDRFSAERPKGSFSTLEIQRTEQGDSAMYLCASSTRTVGDEQYFGPGTRLTVT.

This clonotype was counted only a few times. The V and J genes are TRBV7-2 and TRBJ2-3; D may be TRBD2 (6 bases). The CDR3 extends over 13 amino acids. CDR1 SGHTA and CDR2 FQGNSA come from the germline V gene. The V end lost 4 bases, the J end lost 2 bases, and 7 bases lay between the germline ends. The CDR3 DNA reads TGTGCCAGCAGCTGGGACTTCACAGATACGCAGTATTTT. This codes for CASSWDFTDTQYF.

CDR3 DNA: TGCAGTGCTAGAGATCAGGGAGAGCTCATCCACTCGAGCTCCTACAATGAGCAGTTCTTC. Its translation is CSARDQGELIHSSSYNEQFF. This chain links TRBV20-1 with TRBJ2-1; D tentatively fits TRBD1 or TRBD2 (5 bases each). The CDR3 consists of 20 residues. Germline CDR1 DFQATT, CDR2 SNEGSKA (reference sequence). V lost 0 bases and J lost 0, with 24 bases in between.

CDR3 sequence: CASSYSKGYEQYF. DNA of the CDR3: TGTGCCAGCAGTTACTCGAAGGGGTACGAGCAGTACTTC. This chain links TRBV6-2 or TRBV6-3 with TRBJ2-7; possible D gene TRBD1, 5 bases. V was clipped by 0 bases and J by 4 bases, with 7 bases between them. The CDR3 is 13 residues long. CDR1 is MNHEY, CDR2 SVGEGT, per germline.

The table lists this clonotype with a few counts. The gene calls are TRBV18 and TRBJ1-1, with D maybe TRBD1 (5 bases). The CDR3 length is 14 residues. V lost 2 bases and J lost 1, with 8 bases in between. Germline V lookup: CDR1 KGHSH, CDR2 LQKENI. Here the CDR3 DNA reads TGTGCCAGCTCACCAGACAGAGAGAACACTGAAGCTTTCTTT. Encoded protein: CASSPDRENTEAFF.